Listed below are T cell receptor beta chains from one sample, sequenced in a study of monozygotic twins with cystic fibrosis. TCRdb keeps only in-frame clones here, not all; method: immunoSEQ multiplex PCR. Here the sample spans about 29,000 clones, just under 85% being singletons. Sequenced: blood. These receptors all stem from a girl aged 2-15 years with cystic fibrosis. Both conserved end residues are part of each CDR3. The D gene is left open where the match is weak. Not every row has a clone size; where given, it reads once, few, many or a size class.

CDR3 DNA: TGTGCCAGCAGTTCGGAGGGTGGGGACACTGAAGCTTTCTTT; CDR3 protein: CASSSEGGDTEAFF; D gene: .; V gene: TRBV6-6; clone size: .; J gene: TRBJ1-1
CDR3 DNA: TGTGCCAGCAGCTTAGGGCTTGACTCCTACGAGCAGTACTTC; CDR3 protein: CASSLGLDSYEQYF; D gene: .; V gene: TRBV7-6; clone size: .; J gene: TRBJ2-7
CDR3 DNA: TGTGCCAGCCAGAGGAGCGAGTATAATTCACCCCTCCACTTT; CDR3 protein: CASQRSEYNSPLHF; D gene: .; V gene: TRBV6-5; clone size: .; J gene: TRBJ1-6
CDR3 DNA: TGCGCCAGCAGCTTGGAAAGGACCGAGCAGTACTTC; CDR3 protein: CASSLERTEQYF; D gene: .; V gene: TRBV5-1; clone size: few; J gene: TRBJ2-7
CDR3 DNA: TGTGCCAGCAGTTTATTGCTAGCGGGAGCCCATGAGCAGTTCTTC; CDR3 protein: CASSLLLAGAHEQFF; D gene: TRBD2; V gene: TRBV28; clone size: .; J gene: TRBJ2-1
CDR3 DNA: TGTGCCAGCAGTTACTCGTCATTGGGAGGGGATGGCTACACCTTC; CDR3 protein: CASSYSSLGGDGYTF; D gene: .; V gene: TRBV6-5; clone size: .; J gene: TRBJ1-2
CDR3 DNA: TGTGCCAGCAGCCGTTCGGAACAGCCCTACGAGCAGTACTTC; CDR3 protein: CASSRSEQPYEQYF; D gene: .; V gene: TRBV5-4; clone size: .; J gene: TRBJ2-7
CDR3 DNA: TGTGCCAGCAGTTTAATCCCTTGGGACAGGCCTTTCGACACCGGGGAGCTGTTTTTT; CDR3 protein: CASSLIPWDRPFDTGELFF; D gene: TRBD1; V gene: TRBV28; clone size: .; J gene: TRBJ2-2
CDR3 DNA: TGTGCCAGCAGACGGTACGGGACTTCCGTGAGCTCCTACGAGCAGTACTTC; CDR3 protein: CASRRYGTSVSSYEQYF; D gene: .; V gene: TRBV27; clone size: .; J gene: TRBJ2-7
CDR3 DNA: TGTGCCTGGTCCGGGACCGATAATGAAAAACTGTTTTTT; CDR3 protein: CAWSGTDNEKLFF; D gene: .; V gene: TRBV30; clone size: once; J gene: TRBJ1-4
CDR3 DNA: TGTGCCAGTAGTATCCGGGAATCCTACGAGCAGTACTTC; CDR3 protein: CASSIRESYEQYF; D gene: .; V gene: TRBV19; clone size: once; J gene: TRBJ2-7
CDR3 DNA: TGTGCCAGCAGCTTAGTACCAGGGCGTTACGAGCAGTACTTC; CDR3 protein: CASSLVPGRYEQYF; D gene: .; V gene: TRBV11-2; clone size: few; J gene: TRBJ2-7
CDR3 DNA: TGTGCCAGCAGCAAAACCCAGGGCGCAGATACGCAGTATTTT; CDR3 protein: CASSKTQGADTQYF; D gene: .; V gene: TRBV7-9; clone size: .; J gene: TRBJ2-3
CDR3 DNA: TGCGCCAGCAGCGTTGAAAAGGGAAGTGAGACTGAAGCTTTCTTT; CDR3 protein: CASSVEKGSETEAFF; D gene: .; V gene: TRBV5-1; clone size: .; J gene: TRBJ1-1
CDR3 DNA: TGTGCCAGCAGCCAAGATTTGGATGAGCAGTACTTC; CDR3 protein: CASSQDLDEQYF; D gene: .; V gene: TRBV4-2; clone size: .; J gene: TRBJ2-7